The T cell receptor (beta chain) under discussion was sequenced for a study of shared clonotypes between healthy human individuals. Details on this clone: Its target is not known.

The CDR3 consists of 16 residues. Germline CDR1 reads MDHEN; CDR2 reads SYDVKM. Trimming took off 1 base at V and 3 bases at J, with 13 bases between the two ends. Overall study results and limits: Non-shared clonotypes had lower generation probabilities than those shared by all four donors.

Clones were sequenced by immunoSEQ multiplex PCR, and TCRdb holds only the in-frame ones, with some missing. In the table there are hundreds of thousands of clones, 70% to 75% of which are singletons. Sequenced input: memory CD4+ T cells sorted from blood. Subset noted: CD45RA-negative fraction. This sequence originates from a man between 25 and 39 years old in good health. The gene calls are TRBV28 and TRBJ1-5; D may be TRBD1 (6 bases). DNA for the CDR3: TGTGCCAGCAGTTTATCGAGGAGGGGGTACAATCAGCCCCAGCATTTT. Protein: CASSLSRRGYNQPQHF.